The 11 T cell receptor beta chains below all came from one sample that was sequenced in a study of blood T cell repertoires in COVID-19. Clones were sequenced by immunoSEQ multiplex PCR, and TCRdb holds only the in-frame ones, with some missing. The table includes around 280,000 clones, around nine tenths detected once. The specimen sequenced was PBMCs or T cells enriched from blood (not recorded which). The receptors originated from a woman in her forties who had recovered from COVID-19.

The chain joins TRBV21-1 to TRBJ1-3. TRBV21-1 is a known pseudogene. This CDR3 has 17 amino acids. CDR3 in DNA: TGTGCCAGCAGCAAGATACCTATAGTCAACTCTGGAAACACCATATATTTT. Its translation: CASSKIPIVNSGNTIYF.

The CDR3 DNA reads TGTGCCAGCAGCTACTCCGGGGACTACGAGCAGTACTTC. Amino acid sequence: CASSYSGDYEQYF. The chain employs TRBV11-2 and TRBJ2-7; D is perhaps TRBD2 (5 bases). V gave up 4 bases and J gave up 3 bases, with 10 bases separating them. The CDR3 has 13 residues. The germline V gene encodes CDR1 SGHAT and CDR2 FQNNGV.

The chain uses TRBV4-1 and TRBJ1-1, with TRBD1 matching over 7 bases. The CDR3 covers 16 residues. With 4 bases clipped from V and 0 bases from J, the junction kept 8 bases outside the gene matches. The germline gives CDR1 MGHRA, CDR2 YSYEKL. This CDR3 reads CASSPTGTEMNTEAFF. The DNA of the CDR3 is TGCGCCAGCAGCCCGACCGGGACAGAGATGAACACTGAAGCTTTCTTT.

The V call is TRBV7-3, the J call TRBJ1-6; 12 nucleotides line up with TRBD1. CDR1 and CDR2 (germline): SGHTA, FQGTGA. Trimming took 2 bases from V and 7 from J; bases not matched to a gene: 3. The CDR3 spans 16 residues. The CDR3 DNA follows: TGTGCCAGCAGCTTATCGGGACAGGGGGCCAATTCACCCCTCCACTTT. Its protein product is CASSLSGQGANSPLHF. The full variable domain, completed using reference TRBV7-3 and TRBJ1-6, is GAGVSQTPSNKVTEKGKYVELRCDPISGHTALYWYRQSLGQGPEFLIYFQGTGAADDSGLPNDRFFAVRPEGSVSTLKIQRTERGDSAVYLCASSLSGQGANSPLHFGNGTRLTVT.

The chain employs TRBV9 and TRBJ1-1, with D possibly TRBD1 on 5 matching bases. CDR1 and CDR2 (germline): SGDLS, YYNGEE. With 4 bases removed from V and 0 bases from J, the gap between germline ends came to 7 bases. The CDR3 sequence is 13 residues long. CDR3 bases: TGTGCCAGCAGCCGACAGTTGAACACTGAAGCTTTCTTT. Its translation: CASSRQLNTEAFF.

The V call is TRBV10-3, the J call TRBJ2-5; 8 bases are shared with TRBD2. With V trimmed by 5 bases and J by 1 base, 18 bases remained unmatched. CDR1 is ENHRY, CDR2 SYGVKD, per germline. The CDR3 loop spans 19 amino acids. CDR3: CAISSPFGLAGTFQETQYF. The CDR3 region has the DNA TGTGCCATCAGTTCACCCTTCGGATTAGCGGGAACTTTCCAAGAGACCCAGTACTTC.

J is TRBJ2-7 and V is TRBV7-8, with 8 bases that match TRBD1. The germline CDR1 and CDR2 sequences are SGHVS and FQNEAQ. The CDR3 sequence is 18 residues long. The ends lost 2 bases at V and 0 bases at J; junction bases unmatched: 12. This chain's CDR3 is CASSLSYMGQVGSYEQYF. The CDR3 nucleotides read TGTGCCAGCAGCTTAAGCTACATGGGACAGGTCGGCTCCTACGAGCAGTACTTC.

J is TRBJ1-1 and V is TRBV7-6; weak D call: TRBD1 (6 bases). The CDR3 covers 17 residues. V lost 1 base and J 4 bases, leaving 19 bases between the germline ends. CDR1 and CDR2 (germline): SGHVS, FNYEAQ. The CDR3, as DNA: TGTGCCAGCAGCTTAGGGGCAGGGGCAGGGGCCCCCACTGAAGCTTTCTTT. This gives the protein CASSLGAGAGAPTEAFF.

The chain has TRBV12-3 or TRBV12-4 and TRBJ1-1; D might be TRBD1 (6 bases). V was clipped by 7 bases and J by 3 bases, with 12 bases between them. The CDR3 covers 13 residues. This CDR3 reads CASNGGPYTEAFF. The CDR3, as DNA: TGTGCCAGCAACGGGGGGCCCTACACTGAAGCTTTCTTT.

This sequence joins TRBV5-5 and TRBJ1-2, with a tentative D call TRBD1 (5 bases). The germline CDR1 and CDR2 sequences are SGHKS and YYEKEE (reference sequence). Trimming shortened V by 4 bases and J by 4 bases, and 14 bases separated the two germline ends. The CDR3 runs to 14 residues. In nucleotides, the CDR3 is TGTGCCAGCAGCCCGCGTAGGGGAAGCTATGGCTACACCTTC. Its translation: CASSPRRGSYGYTF.

The chain is built from TRBV5-6 and TRBJ2-3; 12 bases agree with TRBD2. The germline V gene encodes CDR1 SGHDT and CDR2 YYEEEE. This CDR3 has 15 amino acids. The V segment lost 4 bases and the J segment 5 bases; nucleotides outside the gene matches: 5. Written as DNA, the CDR3 is TGTGCCAGCAGCATTAGACTAGCGGGAGTAGATACGCAGTATTTT. Protein sequence: CASSIRLAGVDTQYF.